The next 11 T cell receptor beta chains were all read from a single sample in a study of blood T cells in healthy people across ages (dated by TCRdb to between 2014 and 2017). Receptor amplification or capture employed 5' RACE. Instrument used: Illumina HiSeq 2500. A second roughly 6 to 11 cycle PCR used a sample-barcoded 5' primer and a J-beta primer mix. The public reads were run again by TCRdb, first through fastp at Q25 and then through MiXCR, and only productive beta chains were kept. Each entry is one CDR3 protein sequence, shown with its most common DNA and genes. Recorded for this sample are about 1,400,000 distinct CDR3 sequences; around 59% of them occurred a single time. The biggest ten clones account for 6.5% to 8.5% of the sample. Material for sequencing was blood. The receptors were sampled from a man aged 18 to 29 in good health.

This clonotype turned up a few times. The genes are TRBV20-1 and TRBJ2-1; 16 nucleotides agree with TRBD2. CDR1 and CDR2 from the germline V gene are DFQATT and SNEGSKA (reference sequence). This CDR3 spans 17 amino acids. Trimming cost V 4 bases and J 7 bases; bases outside gene matches: 10. CDR3 loop: CSATFGTSGGGLNEQFF. DNA for the CDR3: TGCAGTGCTACTTTTGGGACTAGCGGGGGGGGACTGAATGAGCAGTTCTTC.

This clonotype was counted a single time. The chain employs TRBV9 and TRBJ2-5; the D call may be TRBD1 or TRBD2 (7 bases each). V lost 3 bases and J lost 4, with 19 bases in between. There are 16 residues in the CDR3. CDR1 and CDR2 (germline): SGDLS, YYNGEE. The CDR3 here is CASSGETGRGGETQYF. CDR3 coding DNA: TGTGCCAGCAGCGGAGAGACAGGCAGGGGGGGAGAGACCCAGTACTTC.

The CDR3 DNA sequence: TGTGCCAGCAGCACCCCGGGTGGGGCTGGAAACACCATATATTTT. Protein: CASSTPGGAGNTIYF. J is TRBJ1-3 and V is TRBV7-2; the D is unclear. The V gene's germline CDR1 is SGHTA and CDR2 FQGNSA. The CDR3 is 15 residues long. Trimming pared 5 bases from V and 2 bases from J, leaving 13 bases between.

V usage is TRBV12-3 or TRBV12-4 and J usage is TRBJ2-7; possibly TRBD1 or TRBD2 for D (5 bases each). The CDR3 runs 14 residues. V shed 6 bases and J shed 1 base, with 13 bases lying between them. This CDR3 is CASSQARGSYEQYF. In nucleotides, the CDR3 is TGTGCCAGCAGCCAGGCGAGGGGATCCTACGAGCAGTACTTC.

The chain links TRBV20-1 to TRBJ2-1; 13 positions match TRBD2. The CDR3 has 17 amino acids. Germline V gene lookup returns CDR1 DFQATT and CDR2 SNEGSKA (reference sequence). Losses at the gene ends were 5 bases for V and 12 bases for J; bases not matched to a gene: 19. The CDR3 spells CSAHAAGEGLAGLVQFF. CDR3 DNA: TGCAGTGCTCACGCAGCGGGCGAGGGACTAGCGGGATTGGTGCAGTTCTTC.

The J gene is TRBJ2-3, the V gene TRBV7-2; 9 bases fit TRBD2. The trim removed 0 bases at V and 6 bases at J, leaving 4 bases unmatched. Germline CDR1 reads SGHTA; CDR2 reads FQGNSA. The CDR3 has 15 residues. CDR3 nucleotides: TGTGCCAGCAGCTTAGCCCCTAGCGGGGTTGATACGCAGTATTTT. Its protein product is CASSLAPSGVDTQYF.

The chain is built from TRBV15 and TRBJ1-1; TRBD1 agrees at 9 bases. Looked up from germline, CDR1 is LNHNV and CDR2 is YYDKDF (reference sequence). This CDR3 contains 15 residues. Trimming removed 0 bases from V and 4 bases from J; junction bases left unmatched: 3. The CDR3 sequence is CATSRDLTGGTEAFF. For the CDR3, the DNA is TGTGCCACCAGCAGAGATCTGACAGGGGGCACTGAAGCTTTCTTT.

The chain combines TRBV12-3 or TRBV12-4 with TRBJ2-3; 9 nucleotides line up with TRBD1. The CDR3 is 16 amino acids. The V segment lost 4 bases and the J segment 6 bases; nucleotides outside the gene matches: 11. The CDR3 DNA reads as TGTGCCAGCAGTTCCGGGACAGGGCCCGAGTTTGATACGCAGTATTTT. Residues: CASSSGTGPEFDTQYF.

The chain links TRBV5-6 to TRBJ1-6, with a possible D match to TRBD1 (5 bases). V was pared by 1 base and J by 7 bases, with 12 bases between. CDR1 SGHDT and CDR2 YYEEEE come from the germline V gene. The CDR3 is 15 residues long. CDR3 bases: TGTGCCAGCAGCTTGTGGGGACGGTTGAATTCACCCCTCCACTTT. Protein sequence: CASSLWGRLNSPLHF.

Only one count was recorded for this clonotype. The rearrangement joins TRBV4-1 to TRBJ1-2; TRBD1 might be the D (6 bases). V gave up 1 base and J gave up 2 bases, with 11 bases separating them. Germline CDR1 and CDR2: MGHRA and YSYEKL. The CDR3 runs 15 residues. CDR3 amino acids: CASSQVGQSNYGYTF. As DNA, the CDR3 is TGCGCCAGCAGCCAAGTCGGACAGTCAAACTATGGCTACACCTTC.

The V call is TRBV4-1, the J call TRBJ1-1; 10 positions agree with TRBD1. With V trimmed by 2 bases and J by 1 base, 7 bases remained unmatched. The V gene's germline CDR1 is MGHRA and CDR2 YSYEKL. CDR3 length: 17 amino acids. The CDR3 is CASSQTGTGAGNTEAFF. CDR3 nucleotide sequence: TGCGCCAGCAGCCAAACCGGGACAGGGGCCGGGAACACTGAAGCTTTCTTT.